The subject of this entry is one T cell receptor beta chain. This specimen belongs to a study of blood T cell repertoires in COVID-19. The method was immunoSEQ multiplex PCR; TCRdb's version includes in-frame clones alone and lacks a portion of them. Seen here are 80,000 to 100,000 clones, approximately 80% observed once, and the top ten hold under 13%. This CDR3 region has 12 residues. Germline CDR1 reads MDHEN; CDR2 reads SYDVKM. Trimming removed 8 bases at V and 6 bases at J, with 10 bases between. Specimen: peripheral blood. The V gene is TRBV28, the J gene TRBJ1-4; no firm D call. The sequence derives from a woman in her seventies with acute or convalescent COVID-19. CDR3 DNA sequence: TGTGCCAGCCAACCCGGGTATGAAAAACTGTTTTTT. This encodes CASQPGYEKLFF.